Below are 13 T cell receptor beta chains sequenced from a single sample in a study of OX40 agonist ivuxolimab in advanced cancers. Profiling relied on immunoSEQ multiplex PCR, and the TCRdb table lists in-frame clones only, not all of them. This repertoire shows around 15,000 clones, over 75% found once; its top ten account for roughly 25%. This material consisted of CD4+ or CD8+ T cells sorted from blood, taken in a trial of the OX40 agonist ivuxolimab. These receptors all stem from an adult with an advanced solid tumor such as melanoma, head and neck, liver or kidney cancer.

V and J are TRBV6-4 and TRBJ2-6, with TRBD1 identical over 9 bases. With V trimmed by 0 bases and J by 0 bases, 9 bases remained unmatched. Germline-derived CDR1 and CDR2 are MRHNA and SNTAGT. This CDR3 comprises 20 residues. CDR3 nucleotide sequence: TGTGCCAGCAGTGACTCGATAGTAGGGACAGGGCTCTCTGGGGCCAACGTCCTGACTTTC. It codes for CASSDSIVGTGLSGANVLTF.

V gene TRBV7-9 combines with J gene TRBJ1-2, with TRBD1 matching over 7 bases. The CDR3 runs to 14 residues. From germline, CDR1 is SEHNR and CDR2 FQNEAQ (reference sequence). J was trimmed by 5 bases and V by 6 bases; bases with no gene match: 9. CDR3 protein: CASSLEGAPYGYTF. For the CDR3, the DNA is TGTGCCAGCAGTTTGGAGGGGGCGCCTTATGGCTACACCTTC.

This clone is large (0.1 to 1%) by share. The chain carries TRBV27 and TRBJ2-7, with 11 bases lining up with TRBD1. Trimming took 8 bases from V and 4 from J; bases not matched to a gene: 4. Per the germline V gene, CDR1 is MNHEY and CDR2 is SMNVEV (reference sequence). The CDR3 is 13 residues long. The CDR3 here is CASGQGALYEQYF. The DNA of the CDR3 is TGTGCCAGCGGACAGGGGGCGCTTTACGAGCAGTACTTC.

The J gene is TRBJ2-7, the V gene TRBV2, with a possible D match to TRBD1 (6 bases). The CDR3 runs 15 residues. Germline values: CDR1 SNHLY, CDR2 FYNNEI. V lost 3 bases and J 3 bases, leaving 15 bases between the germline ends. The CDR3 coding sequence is TGTGCCAGCAGTGACGGCAGGGGCGATTACTACGAGCAGTACTTC. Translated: CASSDGRGDYYEQYF.

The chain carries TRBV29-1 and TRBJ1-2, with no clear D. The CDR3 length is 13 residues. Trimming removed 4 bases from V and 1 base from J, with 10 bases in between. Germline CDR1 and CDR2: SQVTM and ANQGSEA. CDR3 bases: TGCAGCGTTGGAGGTAATATTAACTATGGCTACACCTTC. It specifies CSVGGNINYGYTF.

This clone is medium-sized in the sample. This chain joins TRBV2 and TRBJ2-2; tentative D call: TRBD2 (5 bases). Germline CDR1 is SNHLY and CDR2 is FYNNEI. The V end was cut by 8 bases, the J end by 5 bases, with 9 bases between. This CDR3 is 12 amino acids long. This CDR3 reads CASGWETGELFF. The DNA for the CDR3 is TGTGCCAGCGGGTGGGAGACCGGGGAGCTGTTTTTT.

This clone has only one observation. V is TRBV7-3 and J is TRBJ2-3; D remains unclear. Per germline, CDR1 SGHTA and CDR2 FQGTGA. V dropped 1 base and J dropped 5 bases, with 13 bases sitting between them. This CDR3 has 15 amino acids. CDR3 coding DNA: TGTGCCAGCAGCTTAATCGGGTCTCTGGGAGATACGCAGTATTTT. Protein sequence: CASSLIGSLGDTQYF.

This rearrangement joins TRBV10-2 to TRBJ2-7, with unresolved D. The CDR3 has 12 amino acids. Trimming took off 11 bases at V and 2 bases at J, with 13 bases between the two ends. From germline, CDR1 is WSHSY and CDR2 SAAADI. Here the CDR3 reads CAAWLGPYEQYF. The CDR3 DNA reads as TGCGCCGCGTGGCTGGGTCCCTACGAGCAGTACTTC.

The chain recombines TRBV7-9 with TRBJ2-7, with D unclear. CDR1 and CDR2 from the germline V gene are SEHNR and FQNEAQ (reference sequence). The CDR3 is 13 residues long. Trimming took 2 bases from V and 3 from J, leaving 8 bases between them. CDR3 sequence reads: CASSLFGLYEQYF. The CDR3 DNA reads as TGTGCCAGCAGCTTATTTGGGCTCTACGAGCAGTACTTC.

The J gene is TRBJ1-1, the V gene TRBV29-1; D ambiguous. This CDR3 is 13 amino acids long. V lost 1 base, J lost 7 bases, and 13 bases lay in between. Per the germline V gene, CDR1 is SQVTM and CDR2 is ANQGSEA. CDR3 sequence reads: CSVEGRSGVEAFF. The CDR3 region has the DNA TGCAGCGTTGAAGGTCGCTCTGGGGTTGAAGCTTTCTTT. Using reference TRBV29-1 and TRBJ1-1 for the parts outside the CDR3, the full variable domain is SAVISQKPSRDICQRGTSLTIQCQVDSQVTMMFWYRQQPGQSLTLIATANQGSEATYESGFVIDKFPISRPNLTFSTLTVSNMSPEDSSIYLCSVEGRSGVEAFFGQGTRLTVV.

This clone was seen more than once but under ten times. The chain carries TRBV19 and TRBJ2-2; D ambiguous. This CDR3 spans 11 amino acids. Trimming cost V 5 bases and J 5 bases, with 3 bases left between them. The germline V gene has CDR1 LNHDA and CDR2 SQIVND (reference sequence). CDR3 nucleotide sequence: TGTGCCAGTAGTGCAACCGGGGAGCTGTTTTTT. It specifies CASSATGELFF.

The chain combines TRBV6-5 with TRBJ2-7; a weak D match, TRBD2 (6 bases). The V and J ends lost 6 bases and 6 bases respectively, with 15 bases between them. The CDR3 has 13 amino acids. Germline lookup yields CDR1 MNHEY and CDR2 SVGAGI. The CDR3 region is CASRVGGEFEQYF. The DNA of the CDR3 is TGTGCCAGCAGGGTCGGGGGTGAGTTCGAGCAGTACTTC.

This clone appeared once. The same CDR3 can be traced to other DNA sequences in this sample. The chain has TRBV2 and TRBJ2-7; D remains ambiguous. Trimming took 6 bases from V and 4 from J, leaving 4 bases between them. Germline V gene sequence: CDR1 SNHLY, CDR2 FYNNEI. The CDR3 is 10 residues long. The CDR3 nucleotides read TGTGCCAGCAGGGGTTACGAGCAGTACTTC. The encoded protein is CASRGYEQYF.